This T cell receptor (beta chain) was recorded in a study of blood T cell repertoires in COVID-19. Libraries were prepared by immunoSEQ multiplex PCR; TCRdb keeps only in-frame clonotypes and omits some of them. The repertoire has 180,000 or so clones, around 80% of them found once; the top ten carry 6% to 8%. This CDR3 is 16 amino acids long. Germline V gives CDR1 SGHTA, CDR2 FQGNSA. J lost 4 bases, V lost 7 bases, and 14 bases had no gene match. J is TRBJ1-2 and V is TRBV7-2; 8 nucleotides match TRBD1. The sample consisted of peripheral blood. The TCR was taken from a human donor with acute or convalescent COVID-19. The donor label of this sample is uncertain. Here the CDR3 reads CASTPTGAGGSYGYTF. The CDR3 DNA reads TGTGCCAGCACCCCAACCGGGGCAGGGGGCAGCTATGGCTACACCTTC.